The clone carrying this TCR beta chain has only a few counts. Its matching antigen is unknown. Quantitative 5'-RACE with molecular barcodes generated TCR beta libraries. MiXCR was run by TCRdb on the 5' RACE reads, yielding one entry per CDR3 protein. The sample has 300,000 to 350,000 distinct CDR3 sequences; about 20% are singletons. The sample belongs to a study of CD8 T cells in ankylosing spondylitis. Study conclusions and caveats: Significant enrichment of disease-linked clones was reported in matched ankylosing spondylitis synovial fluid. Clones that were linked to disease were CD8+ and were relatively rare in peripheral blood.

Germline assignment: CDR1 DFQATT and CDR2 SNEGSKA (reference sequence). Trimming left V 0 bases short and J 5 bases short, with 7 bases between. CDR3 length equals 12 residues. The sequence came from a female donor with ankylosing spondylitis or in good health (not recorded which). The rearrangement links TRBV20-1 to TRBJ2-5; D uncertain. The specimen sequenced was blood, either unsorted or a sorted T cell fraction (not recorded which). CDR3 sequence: CSARESAETQYF. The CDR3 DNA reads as TGCAGTGCTAGAGAATCAGCGGAGACCCAGTACTTC.